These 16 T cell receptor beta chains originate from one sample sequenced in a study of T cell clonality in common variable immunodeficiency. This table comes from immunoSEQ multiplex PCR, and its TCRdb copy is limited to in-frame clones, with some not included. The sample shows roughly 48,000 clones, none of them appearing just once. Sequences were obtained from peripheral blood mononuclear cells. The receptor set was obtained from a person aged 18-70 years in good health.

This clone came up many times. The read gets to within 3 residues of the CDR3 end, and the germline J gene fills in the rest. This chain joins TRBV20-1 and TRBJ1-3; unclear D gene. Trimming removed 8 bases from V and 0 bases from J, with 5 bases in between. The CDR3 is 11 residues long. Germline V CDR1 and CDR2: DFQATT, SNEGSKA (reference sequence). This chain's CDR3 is CSCSSGNTIYF. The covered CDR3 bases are TGCAGTTGTAGCTCTGGAAACACC.

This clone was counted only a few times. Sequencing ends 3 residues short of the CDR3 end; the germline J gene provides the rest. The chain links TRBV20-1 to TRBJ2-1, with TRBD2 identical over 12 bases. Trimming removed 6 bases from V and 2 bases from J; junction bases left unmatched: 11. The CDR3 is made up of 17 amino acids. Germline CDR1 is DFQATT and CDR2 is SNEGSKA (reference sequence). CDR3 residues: CSATASGREGAYNEQFF. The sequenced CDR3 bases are TGCAGTGCAACGGCTAGCGGGAGGGAAGGAGCCTACAATGAG.

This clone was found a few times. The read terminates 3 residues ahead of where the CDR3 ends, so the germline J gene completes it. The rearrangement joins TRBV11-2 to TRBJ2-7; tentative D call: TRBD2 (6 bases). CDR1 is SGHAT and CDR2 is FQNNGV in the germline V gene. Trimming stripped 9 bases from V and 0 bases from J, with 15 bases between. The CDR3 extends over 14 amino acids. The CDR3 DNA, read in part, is TGTGCCAGATGTTGGGGGGTCGTCTCCTACGAG. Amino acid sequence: CARCWGVVSYE. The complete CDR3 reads CARCWGVVSYEQYF.

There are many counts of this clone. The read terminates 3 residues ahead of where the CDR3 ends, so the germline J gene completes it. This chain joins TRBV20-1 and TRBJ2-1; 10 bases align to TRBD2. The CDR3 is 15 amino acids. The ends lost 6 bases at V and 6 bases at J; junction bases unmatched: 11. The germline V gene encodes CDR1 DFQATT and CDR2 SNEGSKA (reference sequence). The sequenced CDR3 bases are TGCAGTGCCGGATGGGCTAGCGGGAGCTCCAATGAG. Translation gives CSAGWASGSSNE. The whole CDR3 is CSAGWASGSSNEQFF.

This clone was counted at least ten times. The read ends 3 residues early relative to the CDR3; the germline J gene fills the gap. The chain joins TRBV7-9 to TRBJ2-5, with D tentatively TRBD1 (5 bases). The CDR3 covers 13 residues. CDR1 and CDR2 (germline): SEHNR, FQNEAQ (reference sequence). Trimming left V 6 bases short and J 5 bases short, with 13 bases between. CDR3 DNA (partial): TGTGCCAGCAGGAGCAGGGCTGGGGAGACC. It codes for CASRSRAGET. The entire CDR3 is CASRSRAGETQYF.

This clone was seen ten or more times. CDR3 bases read: TGCAGTGCTCCCGGGACTAGCGGGAGGGCCTACAATGAG. Encoded protein: CSAPGTSGRAYNE. The full-length CDR3 reads as CSAPGTSGRAYNEQFF. The chain uses TRBV20-1 and TRBJ2-1; 16 bases map to TRBD2. Coverage ceases 3 residues before the CDR3 finishes, and the germline J gene fills in the end. The CDR3 has 16 residues. The V segment lost 5 bases and the J segment 2 bases; nucleotides outside the gene matches: 3. Germline V gene sequence: CDR1 DFQATT, CDR2 SNEGSKA (reference sequence).

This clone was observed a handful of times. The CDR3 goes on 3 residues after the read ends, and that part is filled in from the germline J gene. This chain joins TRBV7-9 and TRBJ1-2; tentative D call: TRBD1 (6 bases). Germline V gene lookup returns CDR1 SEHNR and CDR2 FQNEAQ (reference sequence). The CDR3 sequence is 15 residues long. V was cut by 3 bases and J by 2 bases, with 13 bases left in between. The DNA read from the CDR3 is TGTGCCAGCAGCTTGCCGGGACACCTGAACTATGGC. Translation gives CASSLPGHLNYG. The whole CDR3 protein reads CASSLPGHLNYGYTF.

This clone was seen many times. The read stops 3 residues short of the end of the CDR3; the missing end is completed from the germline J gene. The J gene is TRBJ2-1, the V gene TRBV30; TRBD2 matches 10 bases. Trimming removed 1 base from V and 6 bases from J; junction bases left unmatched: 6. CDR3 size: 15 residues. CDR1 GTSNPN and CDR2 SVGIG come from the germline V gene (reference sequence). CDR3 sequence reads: CAWSELAGALNEQFF. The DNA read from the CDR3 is TGTGCCTGGAGTGAGCTAGCGGGAGCCCTCAATGAG.

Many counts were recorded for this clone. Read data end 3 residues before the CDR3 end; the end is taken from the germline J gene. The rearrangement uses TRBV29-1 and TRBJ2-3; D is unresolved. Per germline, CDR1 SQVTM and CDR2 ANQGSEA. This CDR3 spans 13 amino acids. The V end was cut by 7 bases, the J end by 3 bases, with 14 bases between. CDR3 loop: CSAEGPWTDTQYF. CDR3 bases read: TGCAGCGCCGAAGGGCCGTGGACAGATACG.

CDR3 bases read: TGTGCCAGCAGCTTAAGAGGCCTAGCGGGAGACACCGGGGAG. The encoded protein is CASSLRGLAGDTGE. The full CDR3 is CASSLRGLAGDTGELFF. This chain joins TRBV7-3 and TRBJ2-2; 10 bases are shared with TRBD2. The read terminates 3 residues before the CDR3 end, so the remaining end is supplied by the germline J gene. The CDR3 consists of 17 residues. The V and J ends lost 1 base and 3 bases, in that order; junction bases with no gene match: 5. Germline CDR1 is SGHTA and CDR2 is FQGTGA.

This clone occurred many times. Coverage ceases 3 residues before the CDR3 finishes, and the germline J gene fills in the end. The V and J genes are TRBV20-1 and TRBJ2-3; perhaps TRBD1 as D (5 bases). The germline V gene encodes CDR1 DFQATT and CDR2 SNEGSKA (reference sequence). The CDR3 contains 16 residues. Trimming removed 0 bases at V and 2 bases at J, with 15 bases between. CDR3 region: CSARDPWTLNTDTQYF. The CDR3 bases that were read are TGCAGTGCTAGAGATCCCTGGACACTAAACACAGATACG.

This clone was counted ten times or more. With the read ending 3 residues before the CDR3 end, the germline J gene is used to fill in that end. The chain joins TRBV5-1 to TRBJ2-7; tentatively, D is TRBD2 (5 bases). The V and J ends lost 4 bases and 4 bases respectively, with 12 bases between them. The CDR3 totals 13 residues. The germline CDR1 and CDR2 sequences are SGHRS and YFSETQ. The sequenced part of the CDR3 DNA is TGCGCCAGCAGCCACTCCACGGGGTACGAG. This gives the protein CASSHSTGYE. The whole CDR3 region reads CASSHSTGYEQYF.

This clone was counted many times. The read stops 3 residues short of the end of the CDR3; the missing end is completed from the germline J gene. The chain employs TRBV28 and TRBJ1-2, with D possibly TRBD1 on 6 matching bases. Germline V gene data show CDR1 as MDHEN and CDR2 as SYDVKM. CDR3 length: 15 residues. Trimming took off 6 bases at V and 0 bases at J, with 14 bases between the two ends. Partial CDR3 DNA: TGTGCCAGCAGACTTACTAACAGGGCTAACTATGGC. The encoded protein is CASRLTNRANYG. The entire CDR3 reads CASRLTNRANYGYTF.

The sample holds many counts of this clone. CDR3 DNA, as far as it was read: TGTGCCAGCAGCTTTGGAGGGGAAGAGACC. Protein sequence: CASSFGGEET. The full CDR3 sequence reads CASSFGGEETQYF. V is TRBV11-2 and J is TRBJ2-5, with D perhaps TRBD2 (6 bases). Coverage ceases 3 residues before the CDR3 finishes, and the germline J gene fills in the end. The CDR3 sequence is 13 residues long. V lost 3 bases and J lost 3, with 8 bases in between. Germline CDR1 SGHAT, CDR2 FQNNGV.

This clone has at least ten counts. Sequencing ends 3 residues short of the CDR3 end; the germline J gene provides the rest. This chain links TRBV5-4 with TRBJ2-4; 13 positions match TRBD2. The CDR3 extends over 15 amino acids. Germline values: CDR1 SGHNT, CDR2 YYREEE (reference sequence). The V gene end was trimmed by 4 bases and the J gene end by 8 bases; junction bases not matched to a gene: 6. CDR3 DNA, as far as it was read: TGTGCCAGCAGCACCCGGACTAGCGGGAGAGACATT. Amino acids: CASSTRTSGRDI. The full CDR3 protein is CASSTRTSGRDIQYF.

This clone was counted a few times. CDR3 amino acids: CASSPFRGNNEKLFF. The CDR3 bases that were read are TGTGCCAGCAGCCCATTTCGGGGGAATAATGAAAAA. The chain carries TRBV11-3 and TRBJ1-4, with D perhaps matching TRBD1 (5 bases). The read ends 3 residues shy of where the CDR3 ends; the end is completed using the germline J gene. V was pared by 5 bases and J by 4 bases, with 14 bases between. The germline CDR1 and CDR2 sequences are SGHNT and YENEEA. CDR3 length: 15 amino acids.